A selection of T cell receptor beta chains follows, all from one sample in a study of blood T cell repertoires in COVID-19. Libraries were prepared by immunoSEQ multiplex PCR; TCRdb keeps only in-frame clonotypes and omits some of them. The sample shows roughly 180,000 clones, about 88% of them seen only once. Sequenced: peripheral blood. These receptor sequences come from a woman aged 25 to 39 with active or convalescent COVID-19. Each CDR3 is given with its conserved first and last residue. D genes are given only for firm matches. Expanded clones are given a class, and other clones once, few, many or no size at all.

D gene | J gene | V gene | clone size | CDR3 length | CDR3 DNA | CDR3 protein
TRBD1 | TRBJ1-4 | TRBV3-1/TRBV3-2 | - | 14 | TGTGCCAGCAGCCCATGGACAGGGGGCCATGGGCTGTTTTTT | CASSPWTGGHGLFF
- | TRBJ2-3 | TRBV28 | - | 15 | TGTGCCAGCAGTCTACTGACTGAAAACACAGATACGCAGTATTTT | CASSLLTENTDTQYF
- | TRBJ2-3 | TRBV7-2 | - | 17 | TGTGCCAGCAGCATAATAGGCCCTAGCTTAAACACAGATACGCAGTATTTT | CASSIIGPSLNTDTQYF
- | TRBJ2-1 | TRBV15 | - | 11 | TGTGCCACCAGCAGTGAGAATGAGCAGTTCTTC | CATSSENEQFF
TRBD1 | TRBJ1-5 | TRBV27 | - | 15 | TGTGCCAGCAGTCAAGGGACAGGCAGAAATCAGCCCCAGCATTTT | CASSQGTGRNQPQHF
TRBD1 | TRBJ1-1 | TRBV2 | - | 14 | TGTGCCAGCAGCTTGGGACAGCTGAACACTGAAGCTTTCTTT | CASSLGQLNTEAFF
- | TRBJ1-5 | TRBV30 | - | 14 | TGTGCCTGGAGTCTCACAGGAGGCAATCAGCCCCAGCATTTT | CAWSLTGGNQPQHF
- | TRBJ1-1 | TRBV7-9 | - | 14 | TGTGCCAGCAGCTTAGTAACTGAGTACACTGAAGCTTTCTTT | CASSLVTEYTEAFF
TRBD2 | TRBJ2-7 | TRBV6-6 | once | 15 | TGTGCCAGCAACTCCCGGACTAGAGGTTCCTACGAGCAGTACTTC | CASNSRTRGSYEQYF
- | TRBJ1-5 | TRBV19 | - | 15 | TGTGCCAGTAGTATGGCGGATTATAGCAATCAGCCCCAGCATTTT | CASSMADYSNQPQHF
TRBD1 | TRBJ1-1 | TRBV18 | few | 15 | TGTGCCAGCTCACCAACGGGACAGATGAACACTGAAGCTTTCTTT | CASSPTGQMNTEAFF
TRBD2 | TRBJ2-1 | TRBV6-5 | - | 11 | TGTGCCAGCCTTCGTTCGACTAGCGCGTTCTTC | CASLRSTSAFF
TRBD2 | TRBJ2-7 | TRBV11-2 | - | 15 | TGTGCCAGCAGCTTCTCTAGCGGGAGTAACTACGAGCAGTACTTC | CASSFSSGSNYEQYF
- | TRBJ2-1 | TRBV5-6 | once | 14 | TGTGCCAGCAGACCCGGGACAAACTACAATGAGCAGTTCTTC | CASRPGTNYNEQFF
- | TRBJ1-3 | TRBV11-2 | once | 14 | TGTGCCAGCAGCTTACCAGGGGCAGGAAACACCATATATTTT | CASSLPGAGNTIYF
TRBD1 | TRBJ1-2 | TRBV28 | - | 12 | TGTGCCAGCGAGGACAGGGGAAATGGCTACACCTTC | CASEDRGNGYTF
- | TRBJ2-3 | TRBV6-2/TRBV6-3 | few | 15 | TGTGCCAGCAGGCCTCGCGGGACTTACACAGATACGCAGTATTTT | CASRPRGTYTDTQYF
- | TRBJ2-7 | TRBV27 | once | 13 | TGTGCCAGCACACGGTCACAGGGCTACGAGCAGTACTTC | CASTRSQGYEQYF
- | TRBJ2-7 | TRBV19 | many | 14 | TGTGCCAGTAGCCTCGGACTGGGATCCTACGAGCAGTACTTC | CASSLGLGSYEQYF
- | TRBJ1-2 | TRBV19 | - | 16 | TGTGCCAGTACCTCGTTTCGGACCCAGAGGGGGGGTGGCTACACCTTC | CASTSFRTQRGGGYTF